The 23 T cell receptor beta chains reported below all come from one sample, sequenced in a study of T cells in Graves' hyperthyroidism and ophthalmopathy. TCR beta CDR3 region amplification was performed from RNA transcripts. TCR CDR3 regions were first amplified by RT-PCR with HTBI primers. TCRdb redid the calling of the multiplex PCR reads with MiXCR, one entry per CDR3 protein. The top ten hold roughly 7.9% of the sample, which has around 290,000 distinct CDR3 sequences, roughly 15% seen once. The specimen was blood. All receptors derive from a woman between 35 and 50 years old with Graves' hyperthyroidism.

This clonotype was counted ten times or more. This CDR3 reads CASSSNGLYLDTQYF. In nucleotides, the CDR3 is TGTGCCAGCAGTTCCAATGGACTATATCTGGATACGCAGTATTTT. The gene calls are TRBV28 and TRBJ2-3, with D possibly matching TRBD2 (6 bases). Germline-derived CDR1 and CDR2 are MDHEN and SYDVKM. This CDR3 is 15 amino acids long. Trimming shortened V by 4 bases and J by 6 bases, and 17 bases separated the two germline ends.

This clonotype was counted at least ten times. At one of its ends the junction is not consistent with the germline gene, which may arise from a read error. V gene TRBV28 combines with J gene TRBJ1-4, with 8 nucleotides matching TRBD1. CDR3 size: 13 residues. The germline CDR1 and CDR2 sequences are MDHEN and SYDVKM. The CDR3 DNA sequence: TGTACCAGCAGGGGACAGGAGGGTCGCAAACTGTTTTTT. This sequence encodes CTSRGQEGRKLFF.

This clonotype was observed a handful of times. The junction differs from germline at one of its ends, possibly a read error. The J gene is TRBJ1-5, the V gene TRBV24-1; possible D gene TRBD1, 5 bases. The CDR3 runs 12 residues. Germline V lookup: CDR1 KGHDR, CDR2 SFDVKD. The CDR3 DNA follows: TGTGCCACTAGCAGGGTCAATGAGCCCCAGCATTTT. Amino acids: CATSRVNEPQHF.

This clonotype appeared a few times. The chain employs TRBV20-1 and TRBJ1-6, with D tentatively TRBD1 (5 bases). CDR3 length equals 16 residues. The germline V and J ends were trimmed by 2 bases and 7 bases, with 18 bases remaining between them. Germline V gene sequence: CDR1 DFQATT, CDR2 SNEGSKA (reference sequence). CDR3 amino acids: CSARPSRGPNNSPLHF. CDR3 sequence (DNA): TGCAGTGCTAGACCAAGTCGGGGACCTAACAATTCACCCCTCCACTTT.

There are many counts of this clonotype. V gene TRBV6-1 combines with J gene TRBJ1-6; 9 nucleotides line up with TRBD1. Germline V lookup: CDR1 MNHNS, CDR2 SASEGT. The J segment lost 10 bases and the V segment lost 7 bases, leaving 8 bases of the junction unmatched. The CDR3 is 14 residues long. CDR3 sequence: CASTPGTGTSPLHF. CDR3 in DNA: TGTGCCAGCACCCCCGGGACAGGGACATCACCCCTCCACTTT.

This clonotype was detected a few times. The chain combines TRBV16 with TRBJ1-4; TRBD1 might be the D (6 bases). V was shortened by 7 bases and J by 4 bases, with 13 bases between the two germline ends. CDR1 and CDR2 (germline): KGHSY, FQNENV. This CDR3 has 14 residues. The CDR3 DNA sequence: TGTGCCAGCACCCCCGGACAGAGTAATGAAAAACTGTTTTTT. Protein sequence: CASTPGQSNEKLFF. Based on the CDR3 plus reference TRBV16 and TRBJ1-4, the full variable domain is GEEVAQTPKHLVRGEGQKAKLYCAPIKGHSYVFWYQQVLKNEFKFLISFQNENVFDETGMPKERFSAKCLPNSPCSLEIQATKLEDSAVYFCASTPGQSNEKLFFGSGTQLSVL.

Many counts were recorded for this clonotype. This rearrangement joins TRBV7-9 to TRBJ2-7; unclear D gene. There are 11 residues in the CDR3. Trimming took off 1 base at V and 7 bases at J, with 5 bases between the two ends. Germline CDR1 SEHNR, CDR2 FQNEAQ (reference sequence). The CDR3 DNA is TGTGCCAGCAGCTTAGACGGGGAGCAGTACTTC. It yields the protein CASSLDGEQYF.

Many counts were recorded for this clonotype. V is TRBV3-1 and J is TRBJ2-3, with D perhaps matching TRBD1 or TRBD2 (5 bases each). The CDR3 consists of 12 residues. Germline CDR1 LGHDT, CDR2 YNNKEL (reference sequence). V was cut by 8 bases and J by 6 bases, with 12 bases left in between. In nucleotides, the CDR3 is TGTGCCAGCGGGGGAGTACAGGATACGCAGTATTTT. This gives the protein CASGGVQDTQYF.

In its sample, this clonotype was seen many times. This chain uses TRBV28 with TRBJ1-5, with 11 bases lining up with TRBD1. There are 16 residues in the CDR3. Germline lookup yields CDR1 MDHEN and CDR2 SYDVKM. V shed 6 bases, J shed 3 bases, and the junction held 7 bases outside the gene matches. The CDR3 nucleotides read TGTGCCAGCAGCAGGGGACAGGGGGTTTCCAATCAGCCCCAGCATTTT. It codes for CASSRGQGVSNQPQHF.

In this sample, this clonotype turned up many times. The CDR3, as DNA: TGTGCCAGCAGCTTGAAGGACTTACAAACTAGTGACTACGAGCAGTACTTC. It codes for CASSLKDLQTSDYEQYF. This chain uses TRBV7-3 with TRBJ2-7, with D possibly being TRBD2 (5 bases). V shed 3 bases and J shed 3 bases, with 21 bases lying between them. Looked up from germline, CDR1 is SGHTA and CDR2 is FQGTGA. The CDR3 contains 17 residues.

This clonotype was counted at least ten times. Its ends do not fully match the called genes, so a read error is possible. The chain joins TRBV29-1 to TRBJ1-5, with a weak D call TRBD1 (5 bases). This CDR3 contains 15 residues. The germline CDR1 and CDR2 sequences are SQVTM and ANQGSEA. The CDR3 DNA reads TGCAGCGTTGAGGAGGGGACCGGGGGGAATCAGCTCCAGCATTTT. Amino acids: CSVEEGTGGNQLQHF. The whole variable domain, filled in from reference TRBV29-1 and TRBJ1-5, reads SAVISQKPSRDICQRGTSLTIQCQVDSQVTMMFWYRQQPGQSLTLIATANQGSEATYESGFVIDKFPISRPNLTFSTLTVSNMSPEDSSIYLCSVEEGTGGNQLQHFGDGTRLSIL.

The chain uses TRBV5-5 and TRBJ1-4; D is uncertain. The V and J ends lost 1 base and 11 bases respectively, with 15 bases between them. CDR1 and CDR2 (germline): SGHKS, YYEKEE (reference sequence). CDR3 size: 14 residues. The CDR3 sequence is CASSLRWGSDKLFF. The CDR3 coding sequence is TGTGCCAGCAGCTTGAGGTGGGGAAGTGACAAACTGTTTTTT.

This clonotype was detected many times. The V and J genes are TRBV24-1 and TRBJ2-7; 8 bases map to TRBD1. V shed 3 bases, J shed 4 bases, and the junction held 7 bases outside the gene matches. In germline, CDR1 is KGHDR, CDR2 SFDVKD. CDR3 size: 15 residues. CDR3 sequence reads: CATSDDGQGGYEQYF. In DNA form, the CDR3 reads TGTGCCACCAGTGATGACGGACAGGGTGGGTACGAGCAGTACTTC.

This clonotype was detected ten times or more. The gene calls are TRBV11-2 and TRBJ2-3; the D gene is possibly TRBD2 (6 bases). The CDR3 consists of 15 residues. Germline CDR1 reads SGHAT; CDR2 reads FQNNGV. The V gene lost 2 bases and the J gene lost 6 bases, with 15 bases spanning the gap. The CDR3 sequence: CASSLPLGGMDTQYF. DNA of the CDR3: TGTGCCAGCAGCTTACCCCTTGGGGGGATGGATACGCAGTATTTT.

This clonotype was detected ten times or more. The chain joins TRBV7-9 to TRBJ2-7; 7 positions agree with TRBD1. CDR1 is SEHNR, CDR2 FQNEAQ, per germline (reference sequence). The CDR3 loop spans 14 amino acids. The J segment lost 1 base and the V segment lost 5 bases, leaving 5 bases of the junction unmatched. The CDR3 nucleotides read TGTGCCAGCAGCCCTAAGGACAGGTCCTACGAGCAGTACTTC. Amino acid sequence: CASSPKDRSYEQYF.

This clonotype was seen more than once but under ten times. The CDR3 DNA reads TGTGCCAGCAGCTTAGGGAGCGGCGGGGGGAAGACCCAGTACTTC. This codes for CASSLGSGGGKTQYF. The V and J genes are TRBV7-2 and TRBJ2-5, with 8 bases aligning to TRBD2. Trimming cost V 1 base and J 6 bases; bases outside gene matches: 7. The germline gives CDR1 SGHTA, CDR2 FQGNSA. This CDR3 has 15 residues. Supplemented by reference TRBV7-2 and TRBJ2-5, the full variable domain reads GAGVSQSPSNKVTEKGKDVELRCDPISGHTALYWYRQSLGQGLEFLIYFQGNSAPDKSGLPSDRFSAERTGGSVSTLTIQRTQQEDSAVYLCASSLGSGGGKTQYFGPGTRLLVL.

This clonotype was counted between two and nine times. J is TRBJ2-1 and V is TRBV12-5; D assignment may be TRBD1 or TRBD2 (5 bases each). V was cut by 6 bases and J by 12 bases, with 18 bases left in between. The CDR3 is 13 amino acids. Per the germline V gene, CDR1 is LGHNT and CDR2 is FRNRAP. The DNA of the CDR3 is TGTGCTAGTGGCCCTCCGACTGTTGGGGGGCAGTTCTTC. It translates to CASGPPTVGGQFF.

This clonotype was seen a few times. The V and J genes are TRBV9 and TRBJ2-3, with 7 bases that match TRBD1. Germline V CDR1 and CDR2: SGDLS, YYNGEE. The CDR3 consists of 15 residues. Trimming at V came to 3 bases and at J to 2 bases, leaving 6 bases not matched to a gene. The CDR3 is CASSARGGVTDTQYF. The CDR3 nucleotides read TGTGCCAGCAGCGCTCGAGGGGGCGTCACAGATACGCAGTATTTT.

This clonotype has ten or more counts. This chain connects TRBV11-3 to TRBJ1-1, with D unclear. The V and J ends lost 1 base and 5 bases respectively, with 11 bases between them. CDR3 length: 14 amino acids. Germline CDR1 reads SGHNT; CDR2 reads YENEEA. The CDR3 bases are TGTGCCAGCAGCTTAGCCGACCGTAATACTGAAGCTTTCTTT. This translates into CASSLADRNTEAFF.

Comment on this clonotype: A much larger clone sits a single nucleotide away, making a read error possible. The chain joins TRBV12-3 or TRBV12-4 to TRBJ2-7; TRBD2 matches at 12 bases. The CDR3 totals 16 residues. The ends lost 6 bases at V and 5 bases at J; junction bases unmatched: 11. The chain's CDR3 is CASRSTSGRGFDEQYF. CDR3 DNA sequence: TGTGCCAGCAGGTCGACTAGCGGGAGAGGGTTCGACGAGCAGTACTTC.

There are many counts of this clonotype. This chain joins TRBV2 and TRBJ2-7; 7 bases are a match to TRBD1. This CDR3 spans 13 amino acids. V shed 6 bases, J shed 6 bases, and the junction held 8 bases outside the gene matches. The germline V gene has CDR1 SNHLY and CDR2 FYNNEI. CDR3 amino acids: CASSKTGLGEQYF. The CDR3 DNA reads TGTGCCAGCAGCAAGACAGGGCTTGGCGAGCAGTACTTC.

The chain's CDR3 is CASSLGPTGEYSPLHF. The CDR3 DNA reads TGTGCCAGCAGCTTGGGACCGACGGGTGAATATTCACCCCTCCACTTT. This rearrangement joins TRBV5-8 to TRBJ1-6, with unresolved D. Deletions cut 0 bases from V and 8 bases from J, with 15 bases between. Looked up from germline, CDR1 is SGHTS and CDR2 is YDEGEE. This CDR3 spans 16 amino acids. The entire variable domain, with the rest obtained from reference TRBV5-8 and TRBJ1-6, is as follows: EAGVTQSPTHLIKTRGQQATLRCSPISGHTSVYWYQQALGLGLQFLLWYDEGEERNRGNFPPRFSGRQFPNYSSELNVNALELEDSALYLCASSLGPTGEYSPLHFGNGTRLTVT.

This clonotype was observed many times. The rearrangement links TRBV5-1 to TRBJ2-3; D is ambiguous. Germline V CDR1 and CDR2: SGHRS, YFSETQ. Trimming removed 5 bases at V and 4 bases at J, with 14 bases between. The length of the CDR3 is 14 residues. Here the CDR3 reads CASSRDAGADTQYF. The CDR3 DNA reads as TGCGCCAGCAGTCGTGATGCAGGCGCAGATACGCAGTATTTT.